This TCR beta chain was recorded in a study of chemoradiotherapy in HPV16-positive cancers. CDR1 and CDR2 (germline): LNHDA, SQIVND (reference sequence). There are 14 residues in the CDR3. Only in-frame clones appear in the TCRdb table, and some are missing; sequencing was by immunoSEQ multiplex PCR. The profile shows 2,800 or so clones, around four fifths of them singletons. About this clone itself: A junction end diverges from the germline sequence, so it may reflect a read error.

This specimen consisted of blood, obtained from a patient who underwent chemoradiotherapy. The sequence was collected from a human donor with HPV-associated anogenital cancer. This chain links TRBV19 with TRBJ1-1; no reliable D call. Here the CDR3 reads CANSIDWENTEAFF. The CDR3 nucleotides are TGTGCCAATAGTATAGATTGGGAAAACACTGAAGCTTTCTTT.